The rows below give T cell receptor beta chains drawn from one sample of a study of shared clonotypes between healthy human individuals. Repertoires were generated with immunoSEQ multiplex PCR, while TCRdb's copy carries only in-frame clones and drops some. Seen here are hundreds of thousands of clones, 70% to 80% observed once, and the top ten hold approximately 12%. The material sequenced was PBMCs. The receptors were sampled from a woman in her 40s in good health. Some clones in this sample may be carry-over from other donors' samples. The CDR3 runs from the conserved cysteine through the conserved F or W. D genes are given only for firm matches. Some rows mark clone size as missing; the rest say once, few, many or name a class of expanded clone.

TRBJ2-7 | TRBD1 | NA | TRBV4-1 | TGCGCCAGCAGCCGTGGACAGGGACTCTACGAGCAGTACTTC | CASSRGQGLYEQYF
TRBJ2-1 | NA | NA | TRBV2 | TGTGCCAGCAGTGAGAGGGAAAGCTCCTACAATGAGCAGTTCTTC | CASSERESSYNEQFF
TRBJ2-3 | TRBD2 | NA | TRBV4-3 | TGCGCCAGCAGCCGAAACGTTGGCGGGAGCGCAGATACGCAGTATTTT | CASSRNVGGSADTQYF
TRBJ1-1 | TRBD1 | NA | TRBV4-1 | TGCGCCAGCAGCCAGCTAAGCGGGACAGCGAACACTGAAGCTTTCTTT | CASSQLSGTANTEAFF
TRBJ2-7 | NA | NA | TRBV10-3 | TGTGCCATCAGGTTGACAAGCAGCTACGAGCAGTACTTC | CAIRLTSSYEQYF
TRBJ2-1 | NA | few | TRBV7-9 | TGTGCCAGCAGCTTACGGCGGGGCAGCTCCTACAATGAGCAGTTCTTC | CASSLRRGSSYNEQFF
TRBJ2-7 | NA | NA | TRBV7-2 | TGTGCCAGCAGCTTAAGTCAGTTAGCGATTTACGAGCAGTACTTC | CASSLSQLAIYEQYF
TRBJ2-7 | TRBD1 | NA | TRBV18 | TGTGCCAGCTCAGGGGGACAGGGAAGCTCCTACGAGCAGTACTTC | CASSGGQGSSYEQYF
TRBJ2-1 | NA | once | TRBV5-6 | TGTGCCAGCAGCTTGGACCCGACGTCCTACAATGAGCAGTTCTTC | CASSLDPTSYNEQFF
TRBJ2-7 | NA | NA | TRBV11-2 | TGTGCCAGCAGCCAAGACAGGATAACCTACGAGCAGTACTTC | CASSQDRITYEQYF
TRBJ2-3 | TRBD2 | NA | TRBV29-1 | TGCAGCGTTGGGGAGGGAGGTGAGGGTACGCAGTATTTT | CSVGEGGEGTQYF
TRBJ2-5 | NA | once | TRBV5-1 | TGCGCCAGCAGCTTGGACGGCCTAGGCGAGACCCAGTACTTC | CASSLDGLGETQYF
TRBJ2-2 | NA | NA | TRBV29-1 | TGCAGCGTCTCGGGGGCCATGGACACCGGGGAGCTGTTTTTT | CSVSGAMDTGELFF
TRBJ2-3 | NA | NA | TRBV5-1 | TGCGCCAGCAGCCAAGGTTCGGCCGGCACAGATACGCAGTATTTT | CASSQGSAGTDTQYF
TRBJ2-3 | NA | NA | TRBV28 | TGTGCCAGCAGAAGGAAGGGCACAGATACGCAGTATTTT | CASRRKGTDTQYF
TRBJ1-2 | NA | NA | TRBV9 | TGTGCCAGCAGCGGCGACAGTGGCTACACCTTC | CASSGDSGYTF
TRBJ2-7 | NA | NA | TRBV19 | TGTGCCAGTAGTCCAGGCGGGATCGAGCAGTACTTC | CASSPGGIEQYF
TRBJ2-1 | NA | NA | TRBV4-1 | TGCGCCAGCAGCCAAGTAGGACATAGCCGGTACAATGAGCAGTTCTTC | CASSQVGHSRYNEQFF
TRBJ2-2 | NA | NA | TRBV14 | TGTGCCAGCAGCCGGGGGAGTAACACCGGGGAGCTGTTTTTT | CASSRGSNTGELFF
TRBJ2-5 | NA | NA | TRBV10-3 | TGTGCCATCAGTCCACGGACTGGAGAGACCCAGTACTTC | CAISPRTGETQYF
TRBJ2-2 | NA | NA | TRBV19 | TGTGCCAGTAGTAGCCAGATAAACACCGGGGAGCTGTTTTTT | CASSSQINTGELFF
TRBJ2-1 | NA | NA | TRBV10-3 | TGTGCCATCAGTGGGACGGGGCATGAGCAGTTCTTC | CAISGTGHEQFF
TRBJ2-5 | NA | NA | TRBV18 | TGTGCCAGCTCATCCAGGGTTGGCCAAGAGACCCAGTACTTC | CASSSRVGQETQYF
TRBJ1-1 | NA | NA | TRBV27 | TGTGCCAGCAGTTTAGGGGCGGCCTACCCCGAAGCTTTCTTT | CASSLGAAYPEAFF
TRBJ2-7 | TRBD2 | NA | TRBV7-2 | TGTGCCAGCAGCCCCCGCTCCGGGACTAGCTCCCGAACCTACGAGCAGTACTTC | CASSPRSGTSSRTYEQYF
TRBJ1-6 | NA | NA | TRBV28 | TGTGCCAGCAGAATAGACAGGATGAATTCACCCCTCCACTTT | CASRIDRMNSPLHF
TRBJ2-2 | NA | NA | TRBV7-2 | TGTGCCTCAACTGAACGCTACCGTTCCGGGGAGCTGTTTTTT | CASTERYRSGELFF
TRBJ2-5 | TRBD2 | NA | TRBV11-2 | TGTGCCAGCAGCTCACCCGGGAGGCTGGAGACCCAGTACTTC | CASSSPGRLETQYF
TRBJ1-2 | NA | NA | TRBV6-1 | TGTGCCAGCAGTCCCCAGGGGAACTATGGCTACACCTTC | CASSPQGNYGYTF
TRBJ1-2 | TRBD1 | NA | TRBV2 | TGTGCCAGCAGGGGTGGACAGGGGGGCCTTTATGGCTACACCTTC | CASRGGQGGLYGYTF
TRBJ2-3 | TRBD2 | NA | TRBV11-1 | TGTGCCAGCAGCTTAGCGGCCTGGCGGGAGGAAATGGGCACAGATACGCAGTATTTT | CASSLAAWREEMGTDTQYF
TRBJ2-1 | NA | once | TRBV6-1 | TGTGCCAGCAGTGATGGGAGCTACAATGAGCAGTTCTTC | CASSDGSYNEQFF
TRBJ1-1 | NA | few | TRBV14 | TGTGCCAGCAGCCCCCAGGGCAGTTGGACTGAAGCTTTCTTT | CASSPQGSWTEAFF
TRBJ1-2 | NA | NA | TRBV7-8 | TGTGCCAGCAGCCCCAGGGAAGGCTATGGCTACACCTTC | CASSPREGYGYTF
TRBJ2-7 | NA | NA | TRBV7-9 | TGTGCCAGCAGCCTCCAGAGCGAGCAGTACTTC | CASSLQSEQYF
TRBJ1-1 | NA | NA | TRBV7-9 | TGTGCCAGCAGCTTACCGGAAAGAGGCGCTTTCTTT | CASSLPERGAFF
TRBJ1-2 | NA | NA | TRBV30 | TGTGCCTGGAGTGTACAATCGACATCTGGCTACACCTTC | CAWSVQSTSGYTF
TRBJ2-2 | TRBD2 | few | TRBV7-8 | TGTGCCAGCAGCCCCGGGCTAGCGGGAGGGATCGACACCGGGGAGCTGTTTTTT | CASSPGLAGGIDTGELFF
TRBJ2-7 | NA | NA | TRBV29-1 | TGCAGCCCCCCCGAGGGGCGGATTAGCGGACCCTACGAGCAGTACTTC | CSPPEGRISGPYEQYF
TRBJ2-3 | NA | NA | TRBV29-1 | TGCAGCGTTGAAGAGGAGGGTCCCGCCACAGATACGCAGTATTTT | CSVEEEGPATDTQYF
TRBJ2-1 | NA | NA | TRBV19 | TGTGCCAGTAGTTTCGCGGGCATTTTGGGGAATGAGCAGTTCTTC | CASSFAGILGNEQFF
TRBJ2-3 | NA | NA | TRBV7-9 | TGTGCCAGCAGCTTAGTTGGGGGGGATACGCAGTATTTT | CASSLVGGDTQYF
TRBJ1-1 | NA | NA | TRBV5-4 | TGTGCCAGCAGCTCCGGGGTCCTACTTGAAGCTTTCTTT | CASSSGVLLEAFF
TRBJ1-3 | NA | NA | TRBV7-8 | TGTGCCAGCAGCCCCCGAGGGTCTGGAAACACCATATATTTT | CASSPRGSGNTIYF
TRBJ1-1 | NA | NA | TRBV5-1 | TGCGCCAGCAGCTTGGACCAGTTAAACACTGAAGCTTTCTTT | CASSLDQLNTEAFF
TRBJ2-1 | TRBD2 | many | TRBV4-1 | TGCGCCAGCAACTTTCCGGGGGGATCGAATGAGCAGTTCTTC | CASNFPGGSNEQFF
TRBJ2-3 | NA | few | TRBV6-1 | TGTGCCAGCAGTGGAATTGGGCAGGGGATAGATACGCAGTATTTT | CASSGIGQGIDTQYF
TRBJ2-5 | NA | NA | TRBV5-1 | TGCGCCAGCAGCTTGGGACAGATACAAGAGACCCAGTACTTC | CASSLGQIQETQYF
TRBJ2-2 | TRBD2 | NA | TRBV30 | TGTGCCTGCTTCGGGAGGCTGGGGACCGGGGAGCTGTTTTTT | CACFGRLGTGELFF
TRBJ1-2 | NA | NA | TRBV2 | TGTGCCAGCAGTGTATCACAGGACTATGGCTACACCTTC | CASSVSQDYGYTF
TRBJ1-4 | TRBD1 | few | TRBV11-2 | TGTGCCAGCAGCTTAAACAGGGGCGCAAATGAAAAACTGTTTTTT | CASSLNRGANEKLFF
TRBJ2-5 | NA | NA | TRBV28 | TGTGCCAGCATGGGGGGAATAAAGGAGACCCAGTACTTC | CASMGGIKETQYF
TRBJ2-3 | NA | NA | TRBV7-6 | TGTGCCAGCAGCTTAGACGGACACACAGATACGCAGTATTTT | CASSLDGHTDTQYF